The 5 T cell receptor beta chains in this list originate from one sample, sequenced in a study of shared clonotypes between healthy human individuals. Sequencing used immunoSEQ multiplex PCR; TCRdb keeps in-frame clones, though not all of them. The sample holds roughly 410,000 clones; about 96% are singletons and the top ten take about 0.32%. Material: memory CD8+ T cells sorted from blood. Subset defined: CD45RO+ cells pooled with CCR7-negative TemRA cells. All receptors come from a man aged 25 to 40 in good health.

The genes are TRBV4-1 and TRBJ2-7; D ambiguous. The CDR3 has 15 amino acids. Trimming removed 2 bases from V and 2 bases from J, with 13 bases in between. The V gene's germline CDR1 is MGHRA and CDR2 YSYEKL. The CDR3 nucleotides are TGCGCCAGCAGCCAATCAGCGTTGGTAACCTACGAGCAGTACTTC. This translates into CASSQSALVTYEQYF.

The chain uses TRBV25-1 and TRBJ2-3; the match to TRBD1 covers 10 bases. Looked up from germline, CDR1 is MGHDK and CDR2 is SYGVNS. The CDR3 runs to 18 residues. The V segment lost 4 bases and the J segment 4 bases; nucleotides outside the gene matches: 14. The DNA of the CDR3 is TGTGCCAGCAGTGGATGGCCCGGGACAGGGGAATGGGCAGATACGCAGTATTTT. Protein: CASSGWPGTGEWADTQYF.

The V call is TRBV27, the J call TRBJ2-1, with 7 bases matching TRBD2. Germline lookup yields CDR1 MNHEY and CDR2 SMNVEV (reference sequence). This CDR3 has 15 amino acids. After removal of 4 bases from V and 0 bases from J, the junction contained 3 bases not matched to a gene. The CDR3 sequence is CASSSLAGSYNEQFF. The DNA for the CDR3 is TGTGCCAGCAGTTCCTTAGCGGGCTCCTACAATGAGCAGTTCTTC.

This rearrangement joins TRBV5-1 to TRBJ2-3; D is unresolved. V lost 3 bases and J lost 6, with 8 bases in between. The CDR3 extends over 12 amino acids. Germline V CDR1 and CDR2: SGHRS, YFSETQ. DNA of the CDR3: TGCGCCAGCAGCTGGTGGCCCGATACGCAGTATTTT. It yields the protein CASSWWPDTQYF.

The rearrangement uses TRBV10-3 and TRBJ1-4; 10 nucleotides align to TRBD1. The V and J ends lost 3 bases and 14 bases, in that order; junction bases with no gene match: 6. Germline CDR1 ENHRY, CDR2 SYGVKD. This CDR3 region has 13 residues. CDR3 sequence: CAISDTGTGVLFF. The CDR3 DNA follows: TGTGCCATCAGTGACACAGGGACAGGGGTGCTGTTTTTT.